The 12 T cell receptor beta chains below come from one sample, sequenced in a study of blood T cell repertoires in COVID-19. TCRdb's table, derived via immunoSEQ multiplex PCR, lists solely in-frame clones and lacks some. The sample has hundreds of thousands of clones, around 83% seen once. The sequencing input was peripheral blood. The receptors shown here come from a woman aged 45 to 65 with acute or convalescent COVID-19.

The chain uses TRBV4-1 and TRBJ2-2, with no clear D. V lost 3 bases, J lost 6 bases, and 11 bases lay in between. Germline values: CDR1 MGHRA, CDR2 YSYEKL. This CDR3 region has 14 residues. The CDR3 DNA is TGCGCCAGCAGCCATACAGTAACAGCCGGGGAGCTGTTTTTT. Residues: CASSHTVTAGELFF.

This clone occurred a few times. The chain recombines TRBV12-3 or TRBV12-4 with TRBJ1-5; D might be TRBD1 (5 bases). The CDR3 covers 13 residues. With 4 bases removed from V and 6 bases from J, the gap between germline ends came to 10 bases. The CDR3 region has the DNA TGTGCCAGCAGTTCAGGGCTTGGTCAGCCCCAGCATTTT. Its protein product is CASSSGLGQPQHF.

This clone has only a few counts. The chain is built from TRBV7-3 and TRBJ2-1, with D possibly being TRBD2 (6 bases). The germline V gene has CDR1 SGHTA and CDR2 FQGTGA. The V gene lost 3 bases and the J gene lost 4 bases, with 13 bases spanning the gap. The CDR3 covers 15 residues. The CDR3 bases are TGTGCCAGCAGCTTCTCTAGCGAAGGGTACAATGAGCAGTTCTTC. Its translation: CASSFSSEGYNEQFF.

V gene TRBV2 combines with J gene TRBJ1-4, with D possibly matching TRBD1 (5 bases). The ends were cut back, 6 bases at V and 7 bases at J, with 15 bases in the middle. The length of the CDR3 is 14 residues. Germline assignment: CDR1 SNHLY and CDR2 FYNNEI. CDR3 amino acids: CASRVSGASEKLFF. Here the CDR3 DNA reads TGTGCCAGCAGGGTTAGCGGGGCAAGTGAAAAACTGTTTTTT. Variable domain in full (rest from reference TRBV2 and TRBJ1-4): EPEVTQTPSHQVTQMGQEVILRCVPISNHLYFYWYRQILGQKVEFLVSFYNNEISEKSEIFDDQFSVERPDGSNFTLKIRSTKLEDSAMYFCASRVSGASEKLFFGSGTQLSVL.

This sequence joins TRBV19 and TRBJ2-1; 11 bases fit TRBD2. Trimming cost V 8 bases and J 7 bases; bases outside gene matches: 10. The CDR3 runs to 15 residues. Germline V CDR1 and CDR2: LNHDA, SQIVND (reference sequence). The CDR3 here is CASRITSGRGNEQFF. In DNA form, the CDR3 reads TGTGCCAGTCGGATCACTAGCGGGAGAGGGAATGAGCAGTTCTTC.

DNA for the CDR3: TGTGCCAGCAGCGTAGCGGGGGGGGAAGATACGCAGTATTTT. It specifies CASSVAGGEDTQYF. This rearrangement joins TRBV9 to TRBJ2-3; 8 bases align to TRBD2. Trimming took 0 bases from V and 5 from J; bases not matched to a gene: 2. Germline lookup yields CDR1 SGDLS and CDR2 YYNGEE. This CDR3 spans 14 amino acids. Full variable domain (remainder filled in from reference TRBV9 and TRBJ2-3): DSGVTQTPKHLITATGQRVTLRCSPRSGDLSVYWYQQSLDQGLQFLIQYYNGEERAKGNILERFSAQQFPDLHSELNLSSLELGDSALYFCASSVAGGEDTQYFGPGTRLTVL.

This CDR3 is CASSQGENQPQHF. Here the CDR3 DNA reads TGTGCCAGCAGCCAAGGGGAGAATCAGCCCCAGCATTTT. The chain combines TRBV4-2 with TRBJ1-5; the D is unclear. V was trimmed by 1 base and J by 4 bases, leaving 5 bases between them. CDR1 and CDR2 (germline): LGHNA, YNFKEQ. This CDR3 region has 13 residues.

J is TRBJ2-1 and V is TRBV5-1; D possibly corresponds to TRBD1 (5 bases). CDR3 size: 15 residues. V dropped 0 bases and J dropped 4 bases, with 11 bases sitting between them. Germline loops: CDR1 SGHRS, CDR2 YFSETQ. The DNA of the CDR3 is TGCGCCAGCAGCTTGGTGCCAGGGCAGTACAATGAGCAGTTCTTC. This sequence encodes CASSLVPGQYNEQFF.

J is TRBJ2-2 and V is TRBV6-4, with TRBD2 matching 9 bases. The CDR3 totals 16 residues. The junction had 6 bases not matched to a gene; V was cut back by 6 bases and J by 1 base. Germline V lookup: CDR1 MRHNA, CDR2 SNTAGT. This CDR3 is CASSPGLARNTGELFF. CDR3 nucleotides: TGTGCCAGCAGCCCGGGACTAGCTAGGAACACCGGGGAGCTGTTTTTT.

This clone is a singleton in its sample. This chain links TRBV2 with TRBJ1-2, with D perhaps matching TRBD1 (5 bases). CDR3 length: 14 residues. The germline V gene has CDR1 SNHLY and CDR2 FYNNEI. Trimming removed 6 bases from V and 8 bases from J, with 19 bases in between. The DNA for the CDR3 is TGTGCCAGCAGGCCAGCAGGGCCCACGGCGGGCTACACCTTC. Amino acid sequence: CASRPAGPTAGYTF.

The chain combines TRBV18 with TRBJ2-7; 8 nucleotides match TRBD1. V was clipped by 4 bases and J by 6 bases; unmatched bases: 5. Germline V gene sequence: CDR1 KGHSH, CDR2 LQKENI. The CDR3 has 13 amino acids. CDR3 residues: CASSQGQGAEQYF. CDR3 DNA sequence: TGTGCCAGCTCACAGGGTCAGGGGGCCGAGCAGTACTTC.

The count of this clone is one. The V gene is TRBV28, the J gene TRBJ2-3, with D maybe TRBD1 (5 bases). Trimming shortened V by 3 bases and J by 0 bases, and 13 bases separated the two germline ends. This CDR3 contains 16 residues. Germline V lookup: CDR1 MDHEN, CDR2 SYDVKM. The CDR3 spells CASSFPPDTSTDTQYF. In DNA form, the CDR3 reads TGTGCCAGCAGTTTCCCACCGGACACTAGCACAGATACGCAGTATTTT.